A single sample gave rise to the 22 T cell receptor beta chains below, sequenced in a study of T cells in tuberculosis (dated by TCRdb to 2016 to 2019). The library was generated by the immunoSEQ multiplex PCR assay. TCRdb stores this immuneACCESS table with in-frame sequences only. Part of the clones is absent; in the studies checked, under half of the shortfall reflects unresolved V genes, and no reason is known for the rest. The sample records about 23,000 clones, roughly 95% of which are singletons. Of the sample, about 8.5% is held by the ten largest clones. Specimen: PBMCs. The receptors were gathered from a donor aged 10-35 years with latent tuberculosis or without tuberculosis infection.

The rearrangement joins TRBV11-2 to TRBJ1-1; maybe TRBD1 (5 bases). V lost 0 bases and J 5 bases, leaving 10 bases between the germline ends. This CDR3 is built from 14 residues. CDR1 and CDR2 from the germline V gene are SGHAT and FQNNGV. Written as DNA, the CDR3 is TGTGCCAGCAGCTTAGAGCCAGGGAGGACTGAAGCTTTCTTT. Amino acids: CASSLEPGRTEAFF. Full variable domain (remainder filled in from reference TRBV11-2 and TRBJ1-1): EAGVAQSPRYKIIEKRQSVAFWCNPISGHATLYWYQQILGQGPKLLIQFQNNGVVDDSQLPKDRFSAERLKGVDSTLKIQPAKLEDSAVYLCASSLEPGRTEAFFGQGTRLTVV.

V is TRBV19 and J is TRBJ2-2, with TRBD1 as a possible D gene (7 bases). Trimming removed 3 bases from V and 6 bases from J, with 11 bases in between. The CDR3 has 14 amino acids. Germline V gives CDR1 LNHDA, CDR2 SQIVND (reference sequence). For the CDR3, the DNA is TGTGCCAGTAGTATTGGAGGGGGCCCCGGGGAGCTGTTTTTT. It encodes CASSIGGGPGELFF.

The chain recombines TRBV7-9 with TRBJ1-1; possibly TRBD1 for D (5 bases). This CDR3 has 14 residues. Germline V gene sequence: CDR1 SEHNR, CDR2 FQNEAQ (reference sequence). V was pared by 1 base and J by 6 bases, with 12 bases between. In nucleotides, the CDR3 is TGTGCCAGCAGCTTAGGACCGGGGGTGGCTGAAGCTTTCTTT. Protein: CASSLGPGVAEAFF.

J is TRBJ2-3 and V is TRBV27; 7 nucleotides agree with TRBD2. With V trimmed by 5 bases and J by 0 bases, 14 bases remained unmatched. This CDR3 spans 18 amino acids. CDR1 is MNHEY and CDR2 is SMNVEV in the germline V gene (reference sequence). CDR3 DNA sequence: TGTGCCAGCAGTCCCACCCCTAGACTAGCCGCTAGCACAGATACGCAGTATTTT. It codes for CASSPTPRLAASTDTQYF.

This chain connects TRBV7-3 to TRBJ2-3; 9 bases are a match to TRBD1. Looked up from germline, CDR1 is SGHTA and CDR2 is FQGTGA. The CDR3 is made up of 15 amino acids. The J segment lost 4 bases and the V segment lost 2 bases, leaving 4 bases of the junction unmatched. As DNA, the CDR3 is TGTGCCAGCAGCTTAGGCGGACAGGGGTCAGATACGCAGTATTTT. Amino acids: CASSLGGQGSDTQYF.

CDR3 sequence: CASSLGAWVGTEAFF. The CDR3 DNA follows: TGCGCCAGCAGCTTGGGGGCTTGGGTGGGCACTGAAGCTTTCTTT. The chain combines TRBV5-1 with TRBJ1-1; no definite D call. V was clipped by 0 bases and J by 4 bases, with 13 bases between them. CDR1 is SGHRS and CDR2 is YFSETQ in the germline V gene. The CDR3 has 15 residues.

The chain recombines TRBV6-5 with TRBJ1-2; D perhaps matches TRBD1 (6 bases). V dropped 6 bases and J dropped 4 bases, with 12 bases sitting between them. This CDR3 region has 13 residues. Per germline, CDR1 MNHEY and CDR2 SVGAGI. The CDR3 is CASSPGETYGYTF. CDR3 DNA sequence: TGTGCCAGCAGCCCAGGGGAAACCTATGGCTACACCTTC.

The chain carries TRBV6-1 and TRBJ2-7, with 8 bases matching TRBD2. Germline CDR1 MNHNS, CDR2 SASEGT. This CDR3 has 17 residues. V lost 2 bases to trimming and J lost 1 base; unmatched junction nucleotides: 10. CDR3 sequence (DNA): TGTGCCAGCAGTGAATACAGCGGGGGAGCGCTATCCTACGAGCAGTACGTC. The encoded protein is CASSEYSGGALSYEQYV.

The CDR3 region is CAWSVGIRYKTANYGYTF. As DNA, the CDR3 is TGTGCCTGGAGCGTAGGGATCCGCTACAAGACAGCTAACTATGGCTACACCTTC. The genes are TRBV30 and TRBJ1-2, with D perhaps TRBD1 (5 bases). The CDR3 sequence is 18 residues long. Trimming removed 3 bases from V and 0 bases from J, with 23 bases in between. CDR1 is GTSNPN, CDR2 SVGIG, per germline (reference sequence).

CDR3 loop: CASSSGTGRDSPLHF. The CDR3, as DNA: TGTGCCAGCTCGTCGGGGACAGGGAGGGATTCACCCCTCCACTTT. The chain combines TRBV2 with TRBJ1-6; 9 positions agree with TRBD1. This CDR3 spans 15 amino acids. Germline-derived CDR1 and CDR2 are SNHLY and FYNNEI. The V segment lost 8 bases and the J segment 8 bases; nucleotides outside the gene matches: 10.

The gene calls are TRBV7-3 and TRBJ2-3; 14 bases line up with TRBD2. From germline, CDR1 is SGHTA and CDR2 FQGTGA. The CDR3 covers 16 residues. J lost 5 bases, V lost 4 bases, and 5 bases had no gene match. Here the CDR3 DNA reads TGTGCCAGCAGCTCTCGGACTAGCGGGGGGCTAGATACGCAGTATTTT. This codes for CASSSRTSGGLDTQYF.

The rearrangement links TRBV5-1 to TRBJ2-2; TRBD1 matches at 7 bases. This CDR3 has 15 amino acids. Germline V gives CDR1 SGHRS, CDR2 YFSETQ. Trimming at V came to 5 bases and at J to 4 bases, leaving 8 bases not matched to a gene. The CDR3 region is CASSQGGKATGELFF. The CDR3, as DNA: TGCGCCAGCAGTCAAGGGGGCAAAGCCACCGGGGAGCTGTTTTTT.

This clone was detected once. The chain combines TRBV7-9 with TRBJ1-6; D may be TRBD1 (6 bases). This CDR3 is 16 amino acids long. Germline V gene sequence: CDR1 SEHNR, CDR2 FQNEAQ (reference sequence). The germline V and J ends were trimmed by 3 bases and 6 bases, with 15 bases remaining between them. The CDR3 protein is CASSFPADRSNSPLHF. The CDR3 coding sequence is TGTGCCAGCAGCTTTCCAGCGGACAGATCTAATTCACCCCTCCACTTT.

This rearrangement joins TRBV19 to TRBJ1-1, with 7 bases that match TRBD1. The V gene end was trimmed by 10 bases and the J gene end by 7 bases; junction bases not matched to a gene: 6. The germline gives CDR1 LNHDA, CDR2 SQIVND (reference sequence). The CDR3 runs 11 residues. CDR3 bases: TGTGCCATTAAACAGGGGTATGAAGCTTTCTTT. It encodes CAIKQGYEAFF.

This clone was found once. The V call is TRBV13, the J call TRBJ2-3; 11 nucleotides align to TRBD1. The germline V gene encodes CDR1 PRHDT and CDR2 FYEKMQ (reference sequence). Trimming took 4 bases from V and 13 from J; bases not matched to a gene: 10. The CDR3 runs 14 residues. The CDR3 is CASSSTGTGGKEYF. In DNA, the CDR3 is TGTGCCAGCAGCTCAACCGGGACAGGGGGGAAGGAGTATTTT.

The chain uses TRBV2 and TRBJ1-1; 8 positions match TRBD1. Trimming removed 10 bases from V and 4 bases from J; junction bases left unmatched: 14. Germline V gene lookup returns CDR1 SNHLY and CDR2 FYNNEI. The CDR3 is 15 residues long. The CDR3 DNA reads as TGTGCCACCACACTATCTACAGGGGGGGCCACTGAAGCTTTCTTT. Protein sequence: CATTLSTGGATEAFF.

V and J are TRBV10-3 and TRBJ2-6, with D perhaps matching TRBD1 (5 bases). This CDR3 contains 16 residues. In germline, CDR1 is ENHRY, CDR2 SYGVKD. Trimming shortened V by 10 bases and J by 0 bases, and 16 bases separated the two germline ends. The CDR3 DNA is TGTGCCACGAAAGGGGCAGCCACCTCTGGGGCCAACGTCCTGACTTTC. This encodes CATKGAATSGANVLTF.

J is TRBJ1-6 and V is TRBV11-2, with no clear D. Germline CDR1 and CDR2: SGHAT and FQNNGV. V shed 4 bases and J shed 14 bases, with 15 bases lying between them. The CDR3 extends over 13 amino acids. In DNA, the CDR3 is TGTGCCAGCAGCTCCAGGCCTGGTGGATCCCTCCACTTT. Its translation is CASSSRPGGSLHF.

This rearrangement joins TRBV9 to TRBJ2-1; possibly TRBD2 for D (6 bases). V was shortened by 3 bases and J by 2 bases, with 9 bases between the two germline ends. Germline CDR1 SGDLS, CDR2 YYNGEE. This CDR3 is built from 14 residues. In DNA, the CDR3 is TGTGCCAGCAGCGGGAGCGGGCCCTACAATGAGCAGTTCTTC. Amino acids: CASSGSGPYNEQFF.

The V and J genes are TRBV25-1 and TRBJ1-4; possibly TRBD1 for D (6 bases). Per the germline V gene, CDR1 is MGHDK and CDR2 is SYGVNS. V lost 5 bases and J lost 13, with 11 bases in between. The CDR3 totals 11 residues. The CDR3 loop is CASSRDTGLFF. The CDR3 DNA reads TGTGCCAGCAGTCGGGACACGGGACTGTTTTTT.

J is TRBJ1-4 and V is TRBV5-1; 8 nucleotides align to TRBD1. Germline V CDR1 and CDR2: SGHRS, YFSETQ. The CDR3 is 14 amino acids. The junction had 8 bases not matched to a gene; V was cut back by 6 bases and J by 7 bases. Here the CDR3 reads CASTPGGLGEKLFF. The CDR3 nucleotides are TGCGCCAGCACGCCAGGGGGCCTGGGTGAAAAACTGTTTTTT.

This chain connects TRBV7-9 to TRBJ1-4, with D perhaps matching TRBD1 (6 bases). This CDR3 has 14 amino acids. Trimming took off 3 bases at V and 7 bases at J, with 12 bases between the two ends. Germline CDR1 SEHNR, CDR2 FQNEAQ (reference sequence). In nucleotides, the CDR3 is TGTGCCAGCAGCTTTACAGGGCTAGGTGAAAAACTGTTTTTT. This sequence encodes CASSFTGLGEKLFF.